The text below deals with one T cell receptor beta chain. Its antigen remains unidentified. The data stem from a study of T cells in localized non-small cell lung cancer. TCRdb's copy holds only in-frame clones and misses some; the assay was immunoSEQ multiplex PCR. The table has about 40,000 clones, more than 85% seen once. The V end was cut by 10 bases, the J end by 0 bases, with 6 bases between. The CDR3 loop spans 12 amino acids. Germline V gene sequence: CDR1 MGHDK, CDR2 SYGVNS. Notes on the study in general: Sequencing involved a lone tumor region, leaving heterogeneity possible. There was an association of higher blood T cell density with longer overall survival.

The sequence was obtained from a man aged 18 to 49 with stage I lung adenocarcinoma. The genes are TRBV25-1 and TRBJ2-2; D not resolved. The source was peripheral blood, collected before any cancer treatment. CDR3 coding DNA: TGTGCCACCCAAGCGAACACCGGGGAGCTGTTTTTT. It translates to CATQANTGELFF. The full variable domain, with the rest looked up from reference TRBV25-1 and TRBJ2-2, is EADIYQTPRYLVIGTGKKITLECSQTMGHDKMYWYQQDPGMELHLIHYSYGVNSTEKGDLSSESTVSRIRTEHFPLTLESARPSHTSQYLCATQANTGELFFGEGSRLTVL.